This paragraph covers one T cell receptor beta chain sequence. Its target is not known. Per the germline V gene, CDR1 is MRHNA and CDR2 is SNTAGT. With 6 bases clipped from V and 5 bases from J, the junction kept 4 bases outside the gene matches. CDR3 size: 14 residues. Repertoires were generated with immunoSEQ multiplex PCR, while TCRdb's copy carries only in-frame clones and drops some. The sample has 150,000 or so clones, roughly 90% seen once; the top ten hold about 3.7%. The data were taken from a study of T cell responses to AZD1222 COVID-19 vaccine. Study-level results: Receipt of two AZD1222 doses was followed by a rise in Spike-specific TCR breadth and depth. Only a handful of AZD1222 recipients, about six in all, had baseline seropositivity. Spike was spanned by vaccine-associated CD4 TCRs, with dominance at 160-218 and 743-854. The donor cohort was predominantly white British with a female majority, and clonal diversity may have been underestimated.

The chain combines TRBV6-4 with TRBJ2-2, with 9 bases fitting TRBD1. The source of this sequence is an adult in good health. Material: peripheral blood, obtained on day 0 of AZD1222 vaccination. The CDR3: CASRDRGETGELFF. In DNA form, the CDR3 reads TGTGCCAGCAGGGACAGGGGAGAGACCGGGGAGCTGTTTTTT.